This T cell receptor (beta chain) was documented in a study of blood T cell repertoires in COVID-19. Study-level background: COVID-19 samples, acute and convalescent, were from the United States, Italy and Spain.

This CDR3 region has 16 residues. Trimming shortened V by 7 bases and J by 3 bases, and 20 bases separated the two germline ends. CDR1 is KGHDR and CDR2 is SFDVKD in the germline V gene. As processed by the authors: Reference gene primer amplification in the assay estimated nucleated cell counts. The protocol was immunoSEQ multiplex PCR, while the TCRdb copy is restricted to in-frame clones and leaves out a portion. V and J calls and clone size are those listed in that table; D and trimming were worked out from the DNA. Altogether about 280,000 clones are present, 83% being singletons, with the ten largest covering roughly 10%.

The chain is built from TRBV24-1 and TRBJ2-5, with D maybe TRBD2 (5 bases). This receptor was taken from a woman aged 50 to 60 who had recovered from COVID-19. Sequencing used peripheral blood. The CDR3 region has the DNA TGTGCCACCAGCTCAGCGGACGGAACGGTGGAAGAGACCCAGTACTTC. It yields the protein CATSSADGTVEETQYF.